What follows is one T cell receptor beta chain and its context. This record comes from a study of blood T cell repertoires in COVID-19. Looking at the study overall: Samples of COVID-19 (acute and convalescent) were obtained from the United States, Italy and Spain. T cells, B-cell-depleted T cells, or PBMCs supplied cDNA or gDNA.

In the original analysis: Counts of nucleated cells, estimated from reference gene primer amplification, were obtained. Using immunoSEQ multiplex PCR, the repertoire was profiled, and TCRdb retains in-frame clones only, with some absent. The V and J calls and clone size come from that table; D and trimming were worked out from the DNA. The data show roughly 140,000 clones, about four fifths seen once. The sequence was collected from a man between 65 and 79 years old who had recovered from COVID-19. What was sequenced was peripheral blood.

The CDR3 DNA sequence: TGTGCCAGCAGTGGACTAGCGGATCCCAGGGAGACCCAGTACTTC. Its protein product is CASSGLADPRETQYF. The V call is TRBV27, the J call TRBJ2-5; 10 bases fit TRBD2. Germline loops: CDR1 MNHEY, CDR2 SMNVEV (reference sequence). The CDR3 sequence is 15 residues long. Unmatched junction bases numbered 8, after V lost 5 bases and J lost 5 bases.